These 25 T cell receptor beta chains came from one sample sequenced in a study of breast tumors, draining lymph nodes, adjacent tissues. The lymph nodes were axillary draining lymph nodes from breast cancer patients. TCRdb re-called the multiplex PCR reads with MiXCR, one entry per CDR3 protein. The profile shows about 140,000 distinct CDR3 sequences, less than 35% of them singletons. Sequencing was done on a sample of axillary lymph node tissue. The receptors were sampled from a female donor with breast cancer. Some clones in this sample may be carry-over from other donors' samples.

The table lists this clonotype with many counts. V gene TRBV20-1 combines with J gene TRBJ1-5; D not resolved. The germline V gene encodes CDR1 DFQATT and CDR2 SNEGSKA (reference sequence). V shed 3 bases and J shed 3 bases, with 12 bases lying between them. The CDR3 has 14 residues. CDR3 in amino acids: CSASPGDVNQPQHF. CDR3 sequence (DNA): TGCAGTGCTAGTCCGGGAGACGTCAATCAGCCCCAGCATTTT.

The sample holds many counts of this clonotype. The chain has TRBV5-1 and TRBJ2-5; D is possibly TRBD1 (6 bases). CDR3 length: 14 amino acids. Deletions cut 4 bases from V and 3 bases from J, with 13 bases between. CDR1 and CDR2 (germline): SGHRS, YFSETQ. The DNA of the CDR3 is TGCGCCAGCAGCCCGGGACACCAAGAAGAGACCCAGTACTTC. Encoded protein: CASSPGHQEETQYF.

Worth noting for this clonotype: Germline and junction disagree at one end, which may indicate a read error. The rearrangement uses TRBV10-3 and TRBJ2-3, with no clear D. Germline V gene sequence: CDR1 ENHRY, CDR2 SYGVKD. The CDR3 contains 12 residues. CDR3 sequence: CAISTMGLEQYF. The CDR3 DNA follows: TGCGCCATCAGTACCATGGGCCTCGAGCAGTATTTT.

This rearrangement joins TRBV6-6 to TRBJ2-3; 10 positions match TRBD2. V trimming: 5 bases; J trimming: 8 bases; junction bases outside the gene matches: 16. Germline V gives CDR1 MNHNY, CDR2 SVGAGI (reference sequence). The CDR3 sequence is 17 residues long. The CDR3 nucleotides are TGTGCCAGCAGTCACGAGGTTTCAGCGGGGGGGCCAGGTACGCAGTATTTT. Encoded protein: CASSHEVSAGGPGTQYF.

Comment on this clonotype: This clone may be a read error of a much larger clone one base away. The chain couples TRBV5-4 to TRBJ2-5; 8 bases map to TRBD1. Germline CDR1 and CDR2: SGHNT and YYREEE (reference sequence). The CDR3 runs 15 residues. This chain's CDR3 is CASSKPDRAQGTQYF. The CDR3 DNA reads as TGTGCCAGCAGCAAACCGGACAGGGCCCAAGGGACCCAGTACTTC.

Points on this clonotype: The junction departs from the called germline gene at one end, perhaps through a read error. The J gene is TRBJ1-2, the V gene TRBV6-5, with D possibly TRBD1 on 5 matching bases. This CDR3 has 16 residues. CDR1 and CDR2 from the germline V gene are MNHEY and SVGAGI. CDR3 in amino acids: CASSPPGLTGGTATAF. CDR3 in DNA: TGTGCCAGCAGTCCCCCCGGACTTACCGGGGGGACTGCTACTGCCTTC.

In this sample, this clonotype turned up many times. The CDR3, as DNA: TGTGCCAGCAGCTTAGCGCCCGGGGCGGGGGGCCTCTACGAGCAGTACTTC. Translated, it gives CASSLAPGAGGLYEQYF. The chain couples TRBV11-1 to TRBJ2-7, with TRBD2 matching 8 bases. The germline CDR1 and CDR2 sequences are SGHAT and FQDESV (reference sequence). The CDR3 is 17 residues long. The trim removed 0 bases at V and 3 bases at J, leaving 10 bases unmatched. Full variable domain (missing parts from reference TRBV11-1 and TRBJ2-7): EAEVAQSPRYKITEKSQAVAFWCDPISGHATLYWYRQILGQGPELLVQFQDESVVDDSQLPKDRFSAERLKGVDSTLKIQPAELGDSAMYLCASSLAPGAGGLYEQYFGPGTRLTVT.

This clonotype was seen many times. The V call is TRBV5-1, the J call TRBJ2-7; no definite D call. V was trimmed by 1 base and J by 7 bases, leaving 18 bases between them. Germline V lookup: CDR1 SGHRS, CDR2 YFSETQ. CDR3 size: 15 residues. The chain's CDR3 is CASSLRAQLKDEQYF. CDR3 DNA sequence: TGCGCCAGCAGCTTGCGTGCCCAACTCAAGGATGAGCAGTACTTC. Looking up the rest from reference TRBV5-1 and TRBJ2-7 gives the full variable domain: KAGVTQTPRYLIKTRGQQVTLSCSPISGHRSVSWYQQTPGQGLQFLFEYFSETQRNKGNFPGRFSGRQFSNSRSEMNVSTLELGDSALYLCASSLRAQLKDEQYFGPGTRLTVT.

The chain recombines TRBV19 with TRBJ1-2; no clear D. Trimming cost V 5 bases and J 6 bases, with 19 bases left between them. Germline V CDR1 and CDR2: LNHDA, SQIVND (reference sequence). This CDR3 has 15 residues. DNA for the CDR3: TGTGCCAGTAGTGATCTGGCGGACGGCCTCCATGGCTACACCTTC. As protein: CASSDLADGLHGYTF.

This clonotype was seen repeatedly, ten times or more. The chain uses TRBV7-9 and TRBJ2-1, with TRBD2 identical over 8 bases. CDR1 and CDR2 (germline): SEHNR, FQNEAQ (reference sequence). The CDR3 consists of 16 residues. V gave up 5 bases and J gave up 0 bases; unmatched junction bases: 6. The CDR3 region is CASSASGGYSYNEQFF. In DNA, the CDR3 is TGTGCCAGCAGCGCAAGCGGGGGATACTCCTACAATGAGCAGTTCTTC.

This clonotype was found many times. This chain joins TRBV7-2 and TRBJ2-1; 8 nucleotides line up with TRBD1. Germline trimming cut 5 bases from V and 1 base from J; bases unmatched to any gene: 4. Germline V lookup: CDR1 SGHTA, CDR2 FQGNSA. The CDR3 sequence is 15 residues long. This CDR3 is CASSAGTGSYNEQFF. As DNA, the CDR3 is TGTGCCAGCAGCGCCGGGACAGGTTCCTACAATGAGCAGTTCTTC.

J is TRBJ2-6 and V is TRBV20-1; 9 bases are a match to TRBD2. V was pared by 0 bases and J by 0 bases, with 15 bases of the junction left unmatched. This CDR3 contains 21 residues. Germline loops: CDR1 DFQATT, CDR2 SNEGSKA (reference sequence). The CDR3 DNA reads as TGCAGTGCTAGAGACTTAGCGGGGGCTGTGAATGGCCCCTCTGGGGCCAACGTCCTGACTTTC. Translated, it gives CSARDLAGAVNGPSGANVLTF.

This clonotype was observed many times. The chain links TRBV6-2 or TRBV6-3 to TRBJ1-6, with D unclear. Trimming removed 8 bases at V and 7 bases at J, with 9 bases between. The CDR3 length is 12 residues. The V gene's germline CDR1 is MNHEY and CDR2 SVGEGT. The CDR3 sequence is CASGEQNSPLHF. As DNA, the CDR3 is TGTGCCAGCGGAGAGCAGAATTCACCCCTCCACTTT.

This clonotype was observed many times. V is TRBV5-5 and J is TRBJ2-5; possibly TRBD2 for D (6 bases). Looked up from germline, CDR1 is SGHKS and CDR2 is YYEKEE (reference sequence). This CDR3 is built from 15 residues. The V and J ends lost 5 bases and 5 bases respectively, with 19 bases between them. CDR3 nucleotides: TGTGCCAGCAGGACGGGGGTGGGCTTCGTCGAGACCCAGTACTTC. Its translation is CASRTGVGFVETQYF. The variable domain in full, with the rest retrieved from reference TRBV5-5 and TRBJ2-5, is DAGVTQSPTHLIKTRGQQVTLRCSPISGHKSVSWYQQVLGQGPQFIFQYYEKEERGRGNFPDRFSARQFPNYSSELNVNALLLGDSALYLCASRTGVGFVETQYFGPGTRLLVL.

The chain couples TRBV29-1 to TRBJ2-1; 9 bases map to TRBD1. Germline CDR1 SQVTM, CDR2 ANQGSEA. V dropped 4 bases and J dropped 8; count of bases not matched to a gene: 6. The CDR3 extends over 13 amino acids. The CDR3 bases are TGCAGCGTTGGGACAGGGGCCGACCATGAGCAGTTCTTC. Translated, it gives CSVGTGADHEQFF.

This clonotype was seen more than once but under ten times. The chain couples TRBV5-1 to TRBJ1-1; 7 nucleotides line up with TRBD1. This CDR3 contains 14 residues. J lost 10 bases, V lost 0 bases, and 9 bases had no gene match. Germline CDR1 is SGHRS and CDR2 is YFSETQ. CDR3 amino acids: CASSLGQGTGVAFF. The CDR3 coding sequence is TGCGCCAGCAGCTTGGGACAGGGAACGGGTGTAGCTTTCTTT.

The count of this clonotype is one. The chain couples TRBV18 to TRBJ1-5; possibly TRBD1 for D (5 bases). Germline-derived CDR1 and CDR2 are KGHSH and LQKENI. The CDR3 is made up of 13 amino acids. The V gene lost 2 bases and the J gene lost 5 bases, with 7 bases spanning the gap. The CDR3 nucleotides read TGTGCCAGCTCACCAATGGGGGATCAGCCCCAGCATTTT. It is translated as CASSPMGDQPQHF.

This clonotype was found a few times. The chain is built from TRBV6-4 and TRBJ2-1; TRBD1 aligns across 7 bases. With V trimmed by 0 bases and J by 12 bases, 20 bases remained unmatched. This CDR3 is built from 18 residues. The germline gives CDR1 MRHNA, CDR2 SNTAGT. CDR3 sequence reads: CASSDSTTKAQGELRQFF. The DNA of the CDR3 is TGTGCCAGCAGTGACTCTACTACCAAGGCGCAGGGGGAATTAAGGCAGTTCTTC.

The genes are TRBV7-8 and TRBJ2-7, with 7 nucleotides matching TRBD2. Germline V gene lookup returns CDR1 SGHVS and CDR2 FQNEAQ. The CDR3 length is 13 residues. This chain's CDR3 is CARVGGDPYEQYV. The CDR3 DNA sequence: TGTGCTAGGGTGGGGGGGGACCCCTACGAGCAGTACGTC.

In this sample, this clonotype turned up once. The chain uses TRBV20-1 and TRBJ1-4; D not resolved. CDR3 length: 16 residues. The germline V gene encodes CDR1 DFQATT and CDR2 SNEGSKA (reference sequence). V was cut by 3 bases and J by 0 bases, with 14 bases left in between. CDR3 residues: CSASPTSGATNEKLFF. DNA for the CDR3: TGCAGTGCTAGTCCCACTAGCGGGGCAACTAATGAAAAACTGTTTTTT.

The sample holds many counts of this clonotype. This rearrangement joins TRBV11-2 to TRBJ1-6; the match to TRBD1 covers 7 bases. Trimming removed 3 bases from V and 7 bases from J; junction bases left unmatched: 6. Germline V lookup: CDR1 SGHAT, CDR2 FQNNGV. The CDR3 sequence is 15 residues long. CDR3 amino acids: CASSFKGAQNSPLHF. CDR3 nucleotide sequence: TGTGCCAGCAGCTTCAAGGGGGCGCAGAATTCACCCCTCCACTTT.

This clonotype was seen repeatedly, ten times or more. V and J are TRBV6-5 and TRBJ1-6; D might be TRBD1 (5 bases). The CDR3 runs to 18 residues. The V and J ends lost 3 bases and 2 bases respectively, with 17 bases between them. Germline V gene sequence: CDR1 MNHEY, CDR2 SVGAGI. This CDR3 reads CASSYRSGGGAYNSPLHF. The CDR3 DNA follows: TGTGCCAGCAGTTATCGGAGCGGGGGTGGAGCCTATAATTCACCCCTCCACTTT.

Details on this clonotype: A much larger clone lies a single base off, so this may be a read error. The chain joins TRBV11-2 to TRBJ2-5; 9 bases line up with TRBD1. Germline-derived CDR1 and CDR2 are SGHAT and FQNNGV. The length of the CDR3 is 16 residues. The CDR3 DNA follows: TGTGCCAGCAGCTTCTGGACAGGGGCCAACCAAGAGACCCAGCACTTC. Translation gives CASSFWTGANQETQHF.

Ten or more counts support this clonotype. The rearrangement joins TRBV20-1 to TRBJ1-6; D gene ambiguous. V lost 2 bases, J lost 6 bases, and 11 bases lay in between. CDR1 DFQATT and CDR2 SNEGSKA come from the germline V gene (reference sequence). The CDR3 loop spans 14 amino acids. The chain's CDR3 is CSARMAAANSPLHF. Here the CDR3 DNA reads TGCAGTGCTAGAATGGCAGCTGCTAATTCACCCCTCCACTTT.

As for this clonotype: A read error may produce the germline difference seen at one junction end. The chain combines TRBV6-5 with TRBJ1-3; 7 nucleotides line up with TRBD1. The germline V gene has CDR1 MNHEY and CDR2 SVGAGI. The CDR3 is 14 amino acids. In nucleotides, the CDR3 is TGTGCCAGCAGTCCGGGGCCAGGGGGAAACACCACATATTTT. Translating gives CASSPGPGGNTTYF.